The 14 T cell receptor beta chains listed next were all sequenced from one sample in a study of T cells after posttransplantation cyclophosphamide. Busulfan-fludarabine conditioning, marrow transplant, and cyclophosphamide on days +3 and +4 were administered. Clones were sequenced by immunoSEQ multiplex PCR, and TCRdb holds only the in-frame ones, with some missing. The sample includes just over 5,500 clones, none of them occurring once. Here the sequenced sample was PBMCs, taken after allogeneic stem cell transplant with posttransplant cyclophosphamide. These receptors originate from a male patient aged 60 to 75 who received an allogeneic stem cell transplant from a related donor, was CMV-positive, and had no GVHD. Part of the T cell pool may stem from the graft donor.

This clone has a count of ten or more. The V gene is TRBV19, the J gene TRBJ2-3; possible D gene TRBD2, 6 bases. V gave up 0 bases and J gave up 7 bases, with 11 bases separating them. This CDR3 has 14 amino acids. The V gene's germline CDR1 is LNHDA and CDR2 SQIVND (reference sequence). The CDR3 DNA sequence: TGTGCCAGTAGTATAGATCGAGGGACTCATACGCAGTATTTT. It translates to CASSIDRGTHTQYF.

This clone showed up just a few times. V gene TRBV11-2 combines with J gene TRBJ1-4; D uncertain. V was clipped by 4 bases and J by 5 bases, with 5 bases between them. This CDR3 region has 12 residues. From germline, CDR1 is SGHAT and CDR2 FQNNGV. The CDR3 is CASSSPNEKLFF. The CDR3 DNA is TGTGCCAGCAGCTCCCCGAATGAAAAACTGTTTTTT.

As DNA, the CDR3 is TGTGCCAGCAGCTTGGTTTCGGGAGCGGATGAGCAGTTCTTC. This gives the protein CASSLVSGADEQFF. The rearrangement links TRBV5-6 to TRBJ2-1; weak D call: TRBD2 (6 bases). CDR3 length: 14 residues. Trimming removed 0 bases from V and 8 bases from J, with 12 bases in between. CDR1 is SGHDT and CDR2 is YYEEEE in the germline V gene.

This clone was detected a few times. This rearrangement joins TRBV19 to TRBJ1-5, with 8 bases that match TRBD1. Germline trimming cut 5 bases from V and 8 bases from J; bases unmatched to any gene: 5. CDR1 LNHDA and CDR2 SQIVND come from the germline V gene (reference sequence). The CDR3 has 13 amino acids. In nucleotides, the CDR3 is TGTGCCAGTAGTGTACAGGGGGTAGAGCCCCAGCATTTT. It translates to CASSVQGVEPQHF.

This clone was recorded a few times. The gene calls are TRBV6-4 and TRBJ1-2; D gene unclear. Germline V gives CDR1 MRHNA, CDR2 SNTAGT. Trimming took off 4 bases at V and 4 bases at J, with 10 bases between the two ends. The CDR3 is 13 amino acids. CDR3 sequence (DNA): TGTGCCAGCAGTGCCGGGAGATTCTATGGCTACACCTTC. Translated: CASSAGRFYGYTF.

In this sample, this clone turned up many times. The V gene is TRBV11-2, the J gene TRBJ2-7; 7 bases align to TRBD1. The V and J ends lost 6 bases and 0 bases, in that order; junction bases with no gene match: 8. The CDR3 length is 15 residues. CDR1 is SGHAT and CDR2 is FQNNGV in the germline V gene. The CDR3 DNA reads as TGTGCCAGCAGTTCAGACAGGGCTGTCTCCTACGAGCAGTACTTC. It translates to CASSSDRAVSYEQYF.

This clone was seen many times. The J gene is TRBJ2-3, the V gene TRBV7-9, with TRBD1 identical over 8 bases. CDR1 and CDR2 (germline): SEHNR, FQNEAQ (reference sequence). This CDR3 comprises 15 residues. Losses at the gene ends were 5 bases for V and 0 bases for J; bases not matched to a gene: 4. CDR3 nucleotides: TGTGCCAGCAGCCCTGGACAGGGAAGCACAGATACGCAGTATTTT. It yields the protein CASSPGQGSTDTQYF.

This clone was counted only a few times. This chain connects TRBV18 to TRBJ2-2; a possible D gene is TRBD1 (6 bases). The germline V gene encodes CDR1 KGHSH and CDR2 LQKENI. There are 16 residues in the CDR3. V lost 2 bases to trimming and J lost 0 bases, with 10 bases between them. DNA of the CDR3: TGTGCCAGCTCACCAAGACAGGAAACGAACACCGGGGAGCTGTTTTTT. Protein: CASSPRQETNTGELFF.

This clone was seen more than once but under ten times. The germline gene is not matched at one end of the junction; a read error may be the cause. This sample includes further DNA sequences coding for the same CDR3. The chain is built from TRBV5-1 and TRBJ1-1, with D possibly TRBD1 on 6 matching bases. The CDR3 has 14 residues. Germline V CDR1 and CDR2: SGHRS, YFSETQ. The CDR3 DNA follows: TGCGCCAGCAGCCAACAGGGCGCGGGCACTGAAGCTTTCTTC. As protein: CASSQQGAGTEAFF.

The V call is TRBV27, the J call TRBJ2-7, with D perhaps TRBD1 (5 bases). Looked up from germline, CDR1 is MNHEY and CDR2 is SMNVEV (reference sequence). This CDR3 spans 15 amino acids. The V end was cut by 5 bases, the J end by 3 bases, with 17 bases between. The CDR3 here is CASSVRQSPSYEQYF. The DNA for the CDR3 is TGTGCCAGCAGTGTAAGACAGTCTCCTAGCTACGAGCAGTACTTC.

This clone was picked up a small number of times. This sequence joins TRBV14 and TRBJ1-2; possible D gene TRBD1, 5 bases. CDR3 size: 13 residues. CDR1 SGHDN and CDR2 FVKESK come from the germline V gene. The V end was cut by 5 bases, the J end by 4 bases, with 11 bases between. CDR3 nucleotides: TGTGCCAGCAGCTCAGGGTTTGGCTATGGCTACACCTTC. Translation: CASSSGFGYGYTF. Complete variable domain (other parts from reference TRBV14 and TRBJ1-2): EAGVTQFPSHSVIEKGQTVTLRCDPISGHDNLYWYRRVMGKEIKFLLHFVKESKQDESGMPNNRFLAERTGGTYSTLKVQPAELEDSGVYFCASSSGFGYGYTFGSGTRLTVV.

This clone was picked up many times. The rearrangement links TRBV6-1 to TRBJ1-2; D is ambiguous. Germline CDR1 reads MNHNS; CDR2 reads SASEGT. The length of the CDR3 is 14 residues. Trimming removed 2 bases at V and 5 bases at J, with 12 bases between. CDR3 nucleotides: TGTGCCAGCAGTGAAAGATGGCCGGGGTATGGCTACACCTTC. Its protein product is CASSERWPGYGYTF.

This clone was seen a few times. The CDR3 region is CASSLSGGSYGYTF. The CDR3, as DNA: TGTGCCAGCAGCTTGTCCGGGGGAAGCTATGGCTACACCTTC. The chain couples TRBV5-6 to TRBJ1-2; D possibly corresponds to TRBD1 (5 bases). The CDR3 length is 14 residues. CDR1 is SGHDT, CDR2 YYEEEE, per germline. With 1 base removed from V and 4 bases from J, the gap between germline ends came to 11 bases. The entire variable domain, with the rest obtained from reference TRBV5-6 and TRBJ1-2, is as follows: DAGVTQSPTHLIKTRGQQVTLRCSPKSGHDTVSWYQQALGQGPQFIFQYYEEEERQRGNFPDRFSGHQFPNYSSELNVNALLLGDSALYLCASSLSGGSYGYTFGSGTRLTVV.

Only a few counts were recorded for this clone. The chain joins TRBV6-1 to TRBJ2-2, with 10 bases matching TRBD1. With 6 bases clipped from V and 2 bases from J, the junction kept 3 bases outside the gene matches. This CDR3 has 15 residues. Per the germline V gene, CDR1 is MNHNS and CDR2 is SASEGT. CDR3 bases: TGTGCCAGCAGCCGGGACAGGGGAAACACCGGGGAGCTGTTTTTT. Translation gives CASSRDRGNTGELFF.